In its sample, the clone carrying this T cell receptor (beta chain) was seen many times. The junction does not match germline at one end; this may be a read error. In TCRdb, the multiplex PCR reads were re-called with MiXCR into one record per CDR3 protein. The profile shows under 300,000 distinct CDR3 sequences, around 34% of them singletons. The entry originates in a study of breast tumors, draining lymph nodes, adjacent tissues. Germline assignment: CDR1 SSHAT and CDR2 FNYEAQ (reference sequence). This CDR3 spans 17 amino acids. Axillary draining lymph nodes of breast cancer patients supplied the node samples.

The chain has TRBV7-7 and TRBJ2-5; TRBD2 matches at 8 bases. Sequencing was done on a sample of axillary lymph node tissue. The receptor was isolated from a female donor with breast cancer. Some clones in this sample may be carry-over from other donors' samples. CDR3 nucleotide sequence: TGTGCTAGCAGCCCGACCCTTAGCGGGGTGGTTCAAGAGACCCAGTACTTC. Translating it yields CASSPTLSGVVQETQYF.